This TCR beta chain was documented in a study of blood T cell repertoires in COVID-19. Turning to the study itself: The United States, Italy and Spain were the sources of the acute and convalescent COVID-19 samples. T cells, B-cell-depleted T cells, or PBMCs provided the cDNA or gDNA that served as material.

The germline V gene encodes CDR1 LNHNV and CDR2 YYDKDF (reference sequence). V was shortened by 0 bases and J by 3 bases, with 3 bases between the two germline ends. CDR3 size: 13 residues. Authors' analysis steps: It was from reference gene primer amplification that nucleated cell counts were estimated. The data were produced by immunoSEQ multiplex PCR, yet TCRdb's version contains in-frame clones alone and is incomplete. V, J and clone size reflect that table, while D and trimming were determined from the DNA. The repertoire includes about 210,000 clones, about 86% of them detected once, and approximately 0.75% sits in the top ten.

The chain carries TRBV15 and TRBJ1-5, with D hard to call. The sequencing input was peripheral blood. The sequence derives from a woman between 70 and 85 years old with acute or convalescent COVID-19. The CDR3 nucleotides are TGTGCCACCAGCAGAGATCTCAATCAGCCCCAGCATTTT. Its translation is CATSRDLNQPQHF.